This T cell receptor beta chain emerged from a study of T-cell memory formation after mild COVID-19. TCRdb independently ran MiXCR on the 5' RACE reads; one entry per CDR3 protein. Counted here are 350,000 to 400,000 distinct CDR3 sequences, roughly 20% occurring once; the ten biggest clones make up approximately 12%. Trimming pared 3 bases from V and 8 bases from J, leaving 13 bases between. This CDR3 is 12 amino acids long. Germline V gene sequence: CDR1 DFQATT, CDR2 SNEGSKA (reference sequence). The rearrangement links TRBV20-1 to TRBJ1-2; the D is unclear. The sequencing input was PBMCs or a T cell subset sorted from them (not recorded which). The origin of this receptor is an adult woman who had mild COVID-19 (a few samples of this study predate the infection). Cell type and time point are not known. This chain's CDR3 is CSASVSALGYTF. The CDR3 DNA reads as TGCAGTGCTAGTGTTTCGGCCCTAGGCTACACCTTC.